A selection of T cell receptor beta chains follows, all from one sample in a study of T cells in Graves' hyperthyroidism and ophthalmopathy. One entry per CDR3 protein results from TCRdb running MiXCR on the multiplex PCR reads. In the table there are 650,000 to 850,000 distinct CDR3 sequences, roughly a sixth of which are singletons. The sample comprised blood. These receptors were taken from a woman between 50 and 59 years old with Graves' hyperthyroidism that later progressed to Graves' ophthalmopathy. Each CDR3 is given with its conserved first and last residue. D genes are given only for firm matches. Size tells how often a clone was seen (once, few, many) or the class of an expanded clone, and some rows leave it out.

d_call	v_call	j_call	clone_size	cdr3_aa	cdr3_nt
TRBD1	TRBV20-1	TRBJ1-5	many	CSAQRTGAYQPQHF	TGCAGTGCTCAAAGGACAGGGGCGTACCAGCCCCAGCATTTT
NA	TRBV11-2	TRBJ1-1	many	CASSLRAPRGAESNTEAFF	TGTGCCAGCAGCTTAAGGGCTCCAAGGGGGGCCGAGTCGAACACTGAAGCTTTCTTT
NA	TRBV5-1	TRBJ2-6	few	CASSSSVVSGANVLTF	TGCGCCAGCAGCTCCTCAGTCGTCTCTGGGGCCAACGTCCTGACTTTC
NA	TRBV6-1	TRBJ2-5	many	CASSYGSEQETQYF	TGTGCCAGCAGTTACGGGTCGGAACAAGAGACCCAGTACTTC
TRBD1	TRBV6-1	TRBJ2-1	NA	CASTLRPGTGIDEQFF	TGTGCCAGCACCCTTCGCCCAGGGACAGGGATTGACGAGCAGTTCTTC
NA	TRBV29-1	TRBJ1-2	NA	CSVERGNGYTF	TGCAGCGTTGAAAGGGGAAACGGCTACACCTTC
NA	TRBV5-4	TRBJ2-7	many	CASSSMDGTYEQYF	TGTGCCAGCAGCTCCATGGACGGGACCTACGAGCAGTACTTC
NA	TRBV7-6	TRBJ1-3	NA	CASSLEPVSGNTIYF	TGTGCCAGCAGCTTAGAGCCTGTCTCTGGAAACACCATATATTTT
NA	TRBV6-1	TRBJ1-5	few	CASSDSLEVWRANQPQHF	TGTGCCAGCAGTGATTCCCTCGAGGTGTGGCGGGCTAATCAGCCCCAGCATTTT
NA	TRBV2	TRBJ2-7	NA	CASGPGLSYEQYF	TGTGCCAGCGGCCCGGGACTCTCCTACGAGCAGTACTTC
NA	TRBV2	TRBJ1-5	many	CASSRVARNQPQHF	TGTGCCAGCAGCAGGGTTGCGCGCAATCAGCCCCAGCATTTT
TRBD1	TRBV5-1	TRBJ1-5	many	CASSLATGGDQPQHF	TGCGCCAGCAGCTTGGCTACAGGGGGCGATCAGCCCCAGCATTTT
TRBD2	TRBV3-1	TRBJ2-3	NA	CASSLGLAGGHTDTQYF	TGTGCCAGCAGCCTAGGACTAGCGGGGGGGCACACAGATACGCAGTATTTT
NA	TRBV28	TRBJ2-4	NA	CASSFQGAGKNIQYF	TGTGCCAGCAGTTTCCAGGGAGCTGGCAAAAACATTCAGTACTTC
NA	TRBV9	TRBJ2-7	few	CASSVGQGPAYEQYF	TGTGCCAGCAGCGTAGGGCAGGGACCGGCCTACGAGCAGTACTTC
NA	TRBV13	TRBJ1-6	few	CASSYVQGGGANYNSPLHF	TGTGCCAGCAGCTATGTACAGGGAGGGGGAGCCAACTATAATTCACCCCTCCACTTT
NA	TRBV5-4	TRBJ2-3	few	CASSWGPSGSDTQYF	TGTGCCAGCAGCTGGGGGCCCAGCGGATCAGATACGCAGTATTTT
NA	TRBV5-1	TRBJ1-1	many	CASSFSSGNTEAFF	TGCGCCAGCAGCTTTTCGAGCGGGAACACTGAAGCTTTCTTT
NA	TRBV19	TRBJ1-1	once	CASSIAPGTEAFF	TGTGCCAGTAGTATAGCGCCAGGCACTGAAGCTTTCTTT
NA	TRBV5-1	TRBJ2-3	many	CASSLEGTDTQYF	TGTGCCAGCAGCTTAGAGGGCACAGATACGCAGTATTTT
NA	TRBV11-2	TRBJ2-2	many	CASPDRLNTGELFF	TGTGCCAGCCCTGATAGGCTAAACACCGGGGAGCTGTTTTTT
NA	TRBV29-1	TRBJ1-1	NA	CSWGAGDYTEAFF	TGCAGCTGGGGGGCAGGGGACTACACTGAAGCTTTCTTT
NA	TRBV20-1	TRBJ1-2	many	CSAGDGHPTNYGYTF	TGCAGTGCTGGGGACGGCCACCCAACTAACTATGGCTACACCTTC
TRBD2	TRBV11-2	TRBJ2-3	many	CASSFTSGGDDTQYF	TGTGCCAGCAGCTTCACTAGCGGGGGTGACGATACGCAGTATTTT
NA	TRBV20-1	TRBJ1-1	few	CSARWAVGSGKTEAFF	TGCAGTGCTAGGTGGGCGGTTGGTTCAGGGAAGACTGAAGCTTTCTTT
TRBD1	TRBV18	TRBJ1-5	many	CASSPLGTGDYQPQHF	TGTGCCAGCTCACCATTAGGGACAGGGGATTATCAGCCCCAGCATTTT
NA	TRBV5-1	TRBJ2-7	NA	CASSFGGRFYEQYF	TGCGCCAGCAGCTTTGGTGGAAGGTTCTACGAGCAGTACTTC
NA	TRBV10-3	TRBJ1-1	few	CAISESVVNTEAFF	TGTGCCATCAGTGAGTCGGTAGTGAACACTGAAGCTTTCTTT
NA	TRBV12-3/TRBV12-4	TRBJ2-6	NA	CASGKTGANVLTF	TGTGCCAGCGGCAAAACTGGGGCCAACGTCCTGACTTTC
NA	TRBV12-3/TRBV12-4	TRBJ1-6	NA	CASSLSLDNNSPLHF	TGTGCCAGCAGTTTAAGTCTTGATAATAATTCACCCCTCCACTTT